This record looks at one T cell receptor (beta chain) sequence and its context. The CDR3 loop spans 16 amino acids. Germline-derived CDR1 and CDR2 are SGHRS and YFSETQ. The entry originates in a study of monozygotic twins with inflammatory bowel disease. TCRdb reanalyzed the 5' RACE reads, giving one entry per CDR3 protein sequence and no DNA. The sample totals about 210,000 distinct CDR3 sequences. The sequenced sample consisted of blood. The TCR comes from a human donor with ulcerative colitis or Crohn's disease, or a healthy co-twin of an affected twin (not recorded which). The chain links TRBV5-1 to TRBJ2-6. CDR3 residues: CASSSRQTSGANVLTF.